This is a list of T cell receptor beta chains from one sample in a study of shared clonotypes between healthy human individuals. Assay used: immunoSEQ multiplex PCR; TCRdb lists only in-frame clones, some missing. The repertoire includes some 1.1 million clones, 77% of them detected once, and over 0.8% sits in the top ten. Sequencing input: memory CD4+ T cells from PBMCs. The receptors originated from a man between 18 and 35 years old in good health. Some clones in this sample may be carry-over from other donors' samples. The CDR3 runs from the conserved cysteine through the conserved F or W. Fields, in order: V gene, CDR3 protein.

TRBV6-1 CASRGGGSGTGELFF
TRBV10-3 CAISDGTSGAHEQYF
TRBV29-1 CSVAGQSNQPQHF
TRBV27 CASTPNWLIPGLAGRVNTGELFF
TRBV2 CASSDVFYYEQYF
TRBV2 CASSETGTEETEQFF
TRBV2 CASRTGLFNYGYTF
TRBV7-8 CASSAGETQYF
TRBV7-3 CASSLMSAGGLTDTQYF
TRBV9 CASSGGTDYGYTF
TRBV4-3 CASSHRQGSSYEQYF
TRBV14 CASSWGQSAYNEQFF
TRBV6-5 CASRLSGRPYEQYF
TRBV7-2 CASSQGTLNQPQHF
TRBV28 CYTGAYSNQPQHF
TRBV9 CASSVWASRDGYTF
TRBV2 CASSENGRGGTYGYTF
TRBV11-3 CASSPGTSYEQYF
TRBV10-2 CASSALGTSGQETQYF
TRBV28 CASSLWGLEAFF
TRBV7-8 CASGTTTDTQYF
TRBV5-1 CASSSGPTGVNTEAFF
TRBV7-8 CASSYRTFANTEAFF
TRBV2 CASSQIPAEGYTF
TRBV4-3 CASSQSQLAGTYEQYF
TRBV5-6 CASSLDGTGAYEQYF
TRBV7-9 CASSPLSGTSGTDTQYF
TRBV6-5 CASRNTGELFF
TRBV6-1 CASSDRGTSGSTDTQYF
TRBV7-3 CASSQGGSGTEAFF
TRBV5-1 CASSLFPSSPYEQYF
TRBV7-3 CASSLTGQQETQYF
TRBV4-2 CASSQGVSRETQYF
TRBV6-1 CASSEVGSYTF
TRBV19 CASSIDRRAQHF
TRBV28 CASNDRGAGFNEQFF
TRBV10-3 CAIKKTAESSYEQYF
TRBV28 CASSSQGREKLFF
TRBV7-3 CASSPMGGAGTGELFF
TRBV5-6 CASSPGRSGYTF
TRBV9 CASSATSGSGYEQYF
TRBV9 CASSVAGGSNEQFF
TRBV5-4 CAYRGGASTDTQYF
TRBV11-2 CASSPRSGLAYEQYF
TRBV7-2 CASSPGLAGVGEQYF
TRBV5-6 CASSFRDRVVIGEQFF